These 14 T cell receptor beta chains were sequenced from one sample in a study of T cells in Graves' hyperthyroidism and ophthalmopathy. TCR beta CDR3 regions were amplified from RNA. Primed by the HTBI set, a first-round RT-PCR was run on the TCR CDR3. TCRdb ran MiXCR on the multiplex PCR reads and lists one entry per CDR3 protein. The data show about 360,000 distinct CDR3 sequences, about 18% seen once. The material sequenced was blood. These receptors all stem from a woman younger than 35 with Graves' hyperthyroidism.

This clonotype was observed many times. This CDR3 fails to terminate in the conserved phenylalanine or tryptophan, so it likely reflects a read error. The DNA is left out, because the CDR3 cannot be placed on it with certainty; the CDR3 is given as TCRdb lists it. The rearrangement joins TRBV6-1 to TRBJ2-2. The CDR3 has 13 amino acids, counting both end residues. Germline V gives CDR1 MNHNS, CDR2 SASEGT. The CDR3 loop is CASSEGDTGELLL.

This clonotype was detected many times. The gene calls are TRBV29-1 and TRBJ2-2; no reliable D call. The CDR3 contains 14 residues. Per the germline V gene, CDR1 is SQVTM and CDR2 is ANQGSEA. The V end was cut by 5 bases, the J end by 4 bases, with 14 bases between. Here the CDR3 reads CSVSDLLSTGELFF. The CDR3 region has the DNA TGCAGCGTTTCGGACCTGCTAAGCACCGGGGAGCTGTTTTTT.

This clonotype has ten or more counts. The chain has TRBV20-1 and TRBJ2-7; 9 nucleotides agree with TRBD1. CDR1 and CDR2 (germline): DFQATT, SNEGSKA (reference sequence). CDR3 length: 14 residues. Unmatched junction bases numbered 12, after V lost 6 bases and J lost 6 bases. This CDR3 reads CSAPPGQGASEQYF. CDR3 DNA sequence: TGCAGTGCGCCTCCGGGACAGGGTGCCTCCGAGCAGTACTTC.

This clonotype was counted many times. The V call is TRBV6-1, the J call TRBJ1-1, with D tentatively TRBD1 (5 bases). V was shortened by 3 bases and J by 6 bases, with 11 bases between the two germline ends. The CDR3 is 13 residues long. Germline V gene data show CDR1 as MNHNS and CDR2 as SASEGT. Written as DNA, the CDR3 is TGTGCCAGCAGTGACCGAACAGGTTCTGAAGCTTTCTTT. This sequence encodes CASSDRTGSEAFF.

The sample holds many counts of this clonotype. The CDR3 reads CASKTANQPQHF. The DNA for the CDR3 is TGTGCCAGCAAGACAGCTAATCAGCCCCAGCATTTT. This sequence joins TRBV28 and TRBJ1-5; TRBD1 might be the D (5 bases). Deletions cut 7 bases from V and 4 bases from J, with 8 bases between. The CDR3 is 12 amino acids. The V gene's germline CDR1 is MDHEN and CDR2 SYDVKM. Combining the CDR3 with reference TRBV28 and TRBJ1-5 gives the whole variable domain DVKVTQSSRYLVKRTGEKVFLECVQDMDHENMFWYRQDPGLGLRLIYFSYDVKMKEKGDIPEGYSVSREKKERFSLILESASTNQTSMYLCASKTANQPQHFGDGTRLSIL.

There are many counts of this clonotype. This rearrangement joins TRBV6-1 to TRBJ1-2; perhaps TRBD1 as D (6 bases). V was pared by 6 bases and J by 2 bases, with 10 bases between. The CDR3 has 13 amino acids. Germline V CDR1 and CDR2: MNHNS, SASEGT. CDR3 residues: CASRVDSNYGYTF. DNA of the CDR3: TGTGCCAGCAGGGTGGACAGCAACTATGGCTACACCTTC.

This clonotype was found many times. V and J are TRBV27 and TRBJ2-7, with unresolved D. Trimming removed 5 bases from V and 6 bases from J, with 17 bases in between. The CDR3 is made up of 14 amino acids. Looked up from germline, CDR1 is MNHEY and CDR2 is SMNVEV (reference sequence). The CDR3 nucleotides read TGTGCCAGCAGTCCCCGTGTTATGGTGGCCGAGCAGTACTTC. Its protein is CASSPRVMVAEQYF.

The sample holds many counts of this clonotype. V gene TRBV12-3 or TRBV12-4 combines with J gene TRBJ2-5; D remains unclear. CDR3 size: 13 residues. Between the trimmed V and J ends, which lost 2 bases and 5 bases, there was a span of 9 bases. The CDR3 sequence: CASSLKLRETQYF. CDR3 DNA sequence: TGTGCCAGCAGTTTAAAGCTTCGGGAGACCCAGTACTTC.

The genes are TRBV6-5 and TRBJ1-2, with a possible D match to TRBD1 (5 bases). The CDR3 is 11 residues long. Between the trimmed V and J ends, which lost 4 bases and 13 bases, there was a span of 13 bases. Germline V gene data show CDR1 as MNHEY and CDR2 as SVGAGI. The CDR3 region is CASSFGQGCTF. The CDR3 region has the DNA TGTGCCAGCAGTTTCGGACAAGGGTGCACCTTC.

This clonotype has at least ten counts. The chain couples TRBV27 to TRBJ1-2, with a possible D match to TRBD1 (5 bases). Germline V gives CDR1 MNHEY, CDR2 SMNVEV (reference sequence). The CDR3 is made up of 13 amino acids. Trimming cost V 8 bases and J 4 bases, with 14 bases left between them. CDR3 coding DNA: TGTGCCAGCTACGGACACCCTAGCTATGGCTACACCTTC. Translated: CASYGHPSYGYTF.

The chain combines TRBV12-3 or TRBV12-4 with TRBJ1-5; 8 bases map to TRBD1. With 3 bases clipped from V and 2 bases from J, the junction kept 6 bases outside the gene matches. The CDR3 covers 16 residues. The chain's CDR3 is CASSFRVGQGNQPQHF. The CDR3, as DNA: TGTGCCAGCAGTTTTAGGGTGGGACAGGGCAATCAGCCCCAGCATTTT.

V is TRBV7-9 and J is TRBJ2-7; D possibly matches TRBD1 or TRBD2 (5 bases each). CDR1 is SEHNR and CDR2 is FQNEAQ in the germline V gene (reference sequence). V gave up 3 bases and J gave up 0 bases, with 12 bases separating them. This CDR3 spans 15 amino acids. The CDR3 here is CASSFDRDRSYEQYF. For the CDR3, the DNA is TGTGCCAGCAGCTTCGACCGGGACCGCTCCTACGAGCAGTACTTC.

At least ten counts were recorded for this clonotype. The gene calls are TRBV24-1 and TRBJ1-2, with D unresolved. The CDR3 consists of 20 residues. In germline, CDR1 is KGHDR, CDR2 SFDVKD. V was pared by 3 bases and J by 8 bases, with 33 bases between. The CDR3 nucleotides read TGTGCCACCAGTGATGAGACGGCCGTTTCCCGAGAGGACCCTTTCGGGGGCTACACCTTC. Its translation is CATSDETAVSREDPFGGYTF.

A note on this clonotype: This may be a read error, as it is one base from a much larger clone. This chain uses TRBV28 with TRBJ2-7; 7 bases match TRBD2. The CDR3 has 13 residues. CDR1 is MDHEN and CDR2 is SYDVKM in the germline V gene. V lost 11 bases to trimming and J lost 8 bases; unmatched junction nucleotides: 15. In DNA, the CDR3 is TGTGCCCACTGCGGGGGTGGTTTATACAAGCAGTACTTC. Translating it yields CAHCGGGLYKQYF.